These 15 T cell receptor beta chains were sequenced from one sample in a study of CD8+ T cells in alopecia areata. Sample treatment: oral pan-JAK inhibitor, 5-10 mg twice daily. The sequencing template was cDNA reverse transcribed from extracted RNA. Sequenced by immunoSEQ multiplex PCR; TCRdb stores in-frame clones only, minus some. The sample contains a few hundred thousand clones, around two fifths of which appear only once. The sequences come from CD4+ T cells sorted from blood, collected between weeks 30 and 35, from a patient treated with tofacitinib. The origin of the receptors is a human donor with alopecia areata.

This clone was observed many times. The chain joins TRBV5-1 to TRBJ2-1; D is undetermined. Per germline, CDR1 SGHRS and CDR2 YFSETQ. The CDR3 covers 12 residues. Trimming cost V 4 bases and J 10 bases, with 12 bases left between them. The CDR3 sequence is CASSTGSPEQFF. The CDR3, as DNA: TGCGCCAGCAGCACCGGCTCTCCAGAGCAGTTCTTC.

The genes are TRBV30 and TRBJ2-7; D may be TRBD1 or TRBD2 (5 bases each). The V and J ends lost 8 bases and 6 bases respectively, with 26 bases between them. CDR1 is GTSNPN, CDR2 SVGIG, per germline (reference sequence). The CDR3 runs 15 residues. CDR3 in amino acids: CAREMARTREAEQYF. In nucleotides, the CDR3 is TGTGCCCGGGAAATGGCCCGGACACGTGAGGCCGAGCAGTACTTC.

This clone was counted a few times. This sequence joins TRBV6-5 and TRBJ2-2; 9 positions match TRBD1. The CDR3 is 15 amino acids. Trimming removed 5 bases from V and 5 bases from J; junction bases left unmatched: 6. In germline, CDR1 is MNHEY, CDR2 SVGAGI. The CDR3 DNA follows: TGTGCCAGCAGTAAGACCGGGACAGGGACCGGGGAGCTGTTTTTT. Translating gives CASSKTGTGTGELFF.

This chain uses TRBV30 with TRBJ1-2; D not resolved. The CDR3 runs 12 residues. Germline V gives CDR1 GTSNPN, CDR2 SVGIG (reference sequence). The ends were cut back, 0 bases at V and 4 bases at J, with 6 bases in the middle. The DNA for the CDR3 is TGTGCCTGGAGTGTGGTCGGCTATGGCTACACCTTC. This gives the protein CAWSVVGYGYTF.

This chain joins TRBV6-1 and TRBJ2-7; no clear D. Germline V gives CDR1 MNHNS, CDR2 SASEGT. V lost 6 bases and J lost 3, with 9 bases in between. The CDR3 covers 12 residues. CDR3 bases: TGTGCCAGCAGATACGTTAACTACGAGCAGTACTTC. Residues: CASRYVNYEQYF.

The DNA for the CDR3 is TGTGCCTGGGAAGGGACAGGGTCTGCAGATACGCAGTATTTT. It translates to CAWEGTGSADTQYF. This rearrangement joins TRBV30 to TRBJ2-3; TRBD1 matches at 9 bases. The CDR3 runs 14 residues. In germline, CDR1 is GTSNPN, CDR2 SVGIG (reference sequence). V lost 5 bases to trimming and J lost 4 bases; unmatched junction nucleotides: 7.

This clone has only one observation. The CDR3 reads CASSDSQGNHEQYF. The DNA of the CDR3 is TGTGCCAGCAGTGATAGTCAGGGGAACCACGAGCAGTACTTC. The rearrangement uses TRBV25-1 and TRBJ2-7; possibly TRBD1 for D (6 bases). This CDR3 is 14 amino acids long. Germline V gives CDR1 MGHDK, CDR2 SYGVNS. Trimming took off 3 bases at V and 5 bases at J, with 14 bases between the two ends.

In this sample, this clone turned up a few times. The rearrangement uses TRBV12-5 and TRBJ2-1, with 12 nucleotides matching TRBD2. J lost 10 bases, V lost 6 bases, and 7 bases had no gene match. The germline CDR1 and CDR2 sequences are LGHNT and FRNRAP. This CDR3 is 14 amino acids long. The CDR3 coding sequence is TGTGCTAGTGGAAGACTAGCGGGAGACGGAGAGCAGTTCTTC. Encoded protein: CASGRLAGDGEQFF.

This clone was observed a few times. The chain uses TRBV2 and TRBJ1-4; D not resolved. V lost 6 bases, J lost 3 bases, and 11 bases lay in between. The length of the CDR3 is 14 residues. In germline, CDR1 is SNHLY, CDR2 FYNNEI. The CDR3, as DNA: TGTGCCAGCAGCCCTCAGCTGGCTAATGAAAAACTGTTTTTT. Residues: CASSPQLANEKLFF.

This sequence joins TRBV30 and TRBJ2-5, with 9 positions matching TRBD2. V was clipped by 5 bases and J by 4 bases; unmatched bases: 5. Germline V lookup: CDR1 GTSNPN, CDR2 SVGIG (reference sequence). The CDR3 sequence is 13 residues long. The CDR3 nucleotides read TGTGCCTGGTCGCGGGAGGGCCCAGAGACCCAGTACTTC. Protein: CAWSREGPETQYF.

The V and J genes are TRBV30 and TRBJ1-5; 10 bases are shared with TRBD1. Germline V gene lookup returns CDR1 GTSNPN and CDR2 SVGIG (reference sequence). V lost 4 bases, J lost 4 bases, and 1 base stayed unmatched. The CDR3 covers 13 residues. CDR3 nucleotide sequence: TGTGCCTGGAAGGGACAGGGGAATCAGCCCCAGCATTTT. Residues: CAWKGQGNQPQHF.

A few counts support this clone. The gene calls are TRBV4-1 and TRBJ2-7; D is unresolved. V was cut by 4 bases and J by 0 bases, with 13 bases left in between. Per the germline V gene, CDR1 is MGHRA and CDR2 is YSYEKL. CDR3 size: 15 residues. CDR3 nucleotide sequence: TGCGCCAGCAGCCCTGACGGCCGGAGCTCCTACGAGCAGTACTTC. This sequence encodes CASSPDGRSSYEQYF.

The chain combines TRBV15 with TRBJ1-4; D uncertain. The V end was cut by 0 bases, the J end by 8 bases, with 10 bases between. This CDR3 is 14 amino acids long. The germline V gene has CDR1 LNHNV and CDR2 YYDKDF (reference sequence). The CDR3 DNA sequence: TGTGCCACCAGCAGAGATTGGGGAAACGAAAAACTGTTTTTT. Protein sequence: CATSRDWGNEKLFF.

The chain recombines TRBV27 with TRBJ2-7; 7 bases line up with TRBD2. The V gene end was trimmed by 5 bases and the J gene end by 1 base; junction bases not matched to a gene: 2. CDR3 size: 13 residues. Germline-derived CDR1 and CDR2 are MNHEY and SMNVEV (reference sequence). The CDR3 sequence: CASSRTRSYEQYF. DNA of the CDR3: TGTGCCAGCAGTCGGACTAGATCCTACGAGCAGTACTTC.

This clone came up a few times. The V and J genes are TRBV6-1 and TRBJ1-1; no clear D gene. Trimming shortened V by 6 bases and J by 2 bases, and 7 bases separated the two germline ends. The germline CDR1 and CDR2 sequences are MNHNS and SASEGT. The CDR3 is made up of 12 amino acids. The CDR3 reads CASRWSNTEAFF. Here the CDR3 DNA reads TGTGCCAGCAGGTGGAGTAACACTGAAGCTTTCTTT.